The 8 T cell receptor beta chains below come from one sample, sequenced in a study of blood T cell repertoires in COVID-19. Libraries were prepared by immunoSEQ multiplex PCR; TCRdb keeps only in-frame clonotypes and omits some of them. The sample has about 28,000 clones, around 90% seen once. The sample comprised peripheral blood. These receptors were obtained from a human donor in a cohort sampled during active COVID-19.

The rearrangement links TRBV11-2 to TRBJ2-7, with 10 bases fitting TRBD2. The CDR3 extends over 15 amino acids. V shed 2 bases, J shed 5 bases, and the junction held 6 bases outside the gene matches. From germline, CDR1 is SGHAT and CDR2 FQNNGV. The CDR3 sequence: CASSLSQREGHEQYF. The CDR3 DNA is TGTGCCAGCAGCTTATCGCAGCGGGAGGGGCACGAGCAGTACTTC.

The chain carries TRBV6-5 and TRBJ2-7; TRBD1 agrees at 7 bases. Germline CDR1 and CDR2: MNHEY and SVGAGI. There are 14 residues in the CDR3. V dropped 8 bases and J dropped 1; count of bases not matched to a gene: 8. The CDR3 reads CASATGAPSYEQYF. DNA of the CDR3: TGTGCCAGCGCAACAGGGGCTCCTTCCTACGAGCAGTACTTC.

The chain uses TRBV7-6 and TRBJ2-2; 8 bases are a match to TRBD2. The CDR3 is made up of 16 amino acids. CDR1 SGHVS and CDR2 FNYEAQ come from the germline V gene. Germline trimming cut 5 bases from V and 6 bases from J; bases unmatched to any gene: 11. CDR3 residues: CASSRISGMGAGELFF. As DNA, the CDR3 is TGTGCCAGCAGCAGAATTAGCGGGATGGGGGCCGGGGAGCTGTTTTTT.

Only one count was recorded for this clone. This chain uses TRBV27 with TRBJ2-7; 12 bases agree with TRBD1. The trim removed 5 bases at V and 7 bases at J, leaving 6 bases unmatched. Germline values: CDR1 MNHEY, CDR2 SMNVEV (reference sequence). The CDR3 covers 14 residues. CDR3 protein: CASSGTGGIKEQYF. The CDR3 DNA sequence: TGTGCCAGCAGTGGGACAGGGGGCATTAAAGAGCAGTACTTC.

V usage is TRBV10-1 and J usage is TRBJ2-7, with TRBD1 identical over 9 bases. Unmatched junction bases numbered 10, after V lost 3 bases and J lost 4 bases. Germline V CDR1 and CDR2: WNHNN, SYGVQD (reference sequence). The CDR3 spans 16 residues. In nucleotides, the CDR3 is TGCGCCAGCAGTGACGTAGGAGGACAGGGGATTTACGAGCAGTACTTC. Amino acid sequence: CASSDVGGQGIYEQYF.

This clone was found a few times. The chain employs TRBV12-3 or TRBV12-4 and TRBJ2-3, with 7 bases fitting TRBD1. The V and J ends lost 5 bases and 4 bases, in that order; junction bases with no gene match: 0. This CDR3 has 12 amino acids. The CDR3 sequence: CASSQGADTQYF. The CDR3, as DNA: TGTGCCAGCAGTCAGGGGGCAGATACGCAGTATTTT.

The J gene is TRBJ1-4, the V gene TRBV27; 7 nucleotides line up with TRBD1. This CDR3 contains 14 residues. The J segment lost 8 bases and the V segment lost 5 bases, leaving 8 bases of the junction unmatched. Germline V gene data show CDR1 as MNHEY and CDR2 as SMNVEV (reference sequence). The CDR3 reads CASSPTGVGEKLFF. The CDR3 DNA is TGTGCCAGCAGTCCAACAGGGGTAGGGGAAAAACTGTTTTTT.

V and J are TRBV19 and TRBJ2-3; the match to TRBD1 covers 7 bases. Germline CDR1 LNHDA, CDR2 SQIVND (reference sequence). V was clipped by 6 bases and J by 0 bases; unmatched bases: 9. The CDR3 consists of 16 residues. CDR3 in DNA: TGTGCCAGTAGAGAAGAGGGACAGTTGAGCACAGATACGCAGTATTTT. Protein sequence: CASREEGQLSTDTQYF. Combining the CDR3 with reference TRBV19 and TRBJ2-3 gives the whole variable domain DGGITQSPKYLFRKEGQNVTLSCEQNLNHDAMYWYRQDPGQGLRLIYYSQIVNDFQKGDIAEGYSVSREKKESFPLTVTSAQKNPTAFYLCASREEGQLSTDTQYFGPGTRLTVL.